The clone carrying this T cell receptor beta chain appeared a single time. Its matching antigen is unknown. A junction boundary mismatches the germline segment, possibly from a read error. These data come from a study of cytomegalovirus exposure and HLA in healthy donors. The study ran its PCR with 60 Vbeta and 13 Jbeta primers. The repertoire was sequenced with immunoSEQ multiplex PCR; TCRdb's copy has only in-frame clones and lacks some. The table shows about 120,000 clones, with roughly 69% occurring only once. Germline lookup yields CDR1 SGHRS and CDR2 YFSETQ. CDR3 length equals 19 residues. Findings and limits, study-wide: Specific recognition of CMV antigens was confirmed in vitro for a few chains (all CMV-associated). It was likely that a cluster of highly shared sequence variants was a sequencing artifact. The authors assumed roughly uniform sequencing depth across donors for presence/absence analyses. A later analysis found TCR association rates differed by HLA locus, highest for DRB1 and lowest for HLA-C.

This sequence originates from a woman aged 40 to 50 in good health and CMV-seropositive. The chain couples TRBV5-1 to TRBJ2-3, with TRBD2 identical over 14 bases. The specimen was PBMCs. The DNA for the CDR3 is TGCGCCAGCAGCCATTTATCCGCCGGGACTAGCGGGGGTGACAGATACGCAGTATTT. Protein sequence: CASSHLSAGTSGGDRYAVF.